Below are 8 T cell receptor beta chains sequenced from a single sample in a study of response to subunit inactivated influenza vaccine. MiXCR, run by TCRdb on the RT-PCR reads, gives a single entry per CDR3 protein. In the table there are 500,000 or so distinct CDR3 sequences, approximately 17% of which are singletons. The sample in question was CD4+ T cells sorted from PBMCs, obtained around 25 months after vaccination. Source of these receptors: a man aged 50 to 69 who received an inactivated influenza vaccine.

This sequence joins TRBV4-3 and TRBJ2-7; D possibly corresponds to TRBD2 (6 bases). Looked up from germline, CDR1 is LGHNA and CDR2 is YSLEER. The CDR3 sequence is 17 residues long. Trimming pared 0 bases from V and 3 bases from J, leaving 18 bases between. The CDR3 spells CASSQEDASGGLYEQYF. Here the CDR3 DNA reads TGCGCCAGCAGCCAAGAAGACGCGAGCGGAGGGCTCTACGAGCAGTACTTC.

The chain recombines TRBV15 with TRBJ2-7, with D tentatively TRBD2 (6 bases). With 5 bases removed from V and 4 bases from J, the gap between germline ends came to 9 bases. Per the germline V gene, CDR1 is LNHNV and CDR2 is YYDKDF (reference sequence). CDR3 length: 12 amino acids. The DNA for the CDR3 is TGTGCCACCAGCCGTCGGGGGTACGAGCAGTACTTC. Its translation is CATSRRGYEQYF.

This clonotype came up a few times. The chain links TRBV20-1 to TRBJ2-1, with TRBD2 matching 11 bases. CDR3 length: 15 amino acids. Trimming at V came to 7 bases and at J to 9 bases, leaving 14 bases not matched to a gene. The germline V gene has CDR1 DFQATT and CDR2 SNEGSKA (reference sequence). CDR3 in DNA: TGCAGTGTCACCTGGACTAGCGGGCTAAGGGGTGAGCAGTTCTTC. Protein: CSVTWTSGLRGEQFF.

At least ten counts were recorded for this clonotype. V is TRBV12-3 or TRBV12-4 and J is TRBJ1-1; TRBD1 agrees at 7 bases. V lost 5 bases, J lost 1 base, and 7 bases stayed unmatched. This CDR3 spans 15 amino acids. Here the CDR3 reads CASSPTGRTNTEAFF. CDR3 sequence (DNA): TGTGCCAGCAGTCCGACAGGGAGGACGAACACTGAAGCTTTCTTT.

In its sample, this clonotype was seen a few times. This sequence joins TRBV5-1 and TRBJ2-1, with D possibly matching TRBD2 (6 bases). The germline V and J ends were trimmed by 0 bases and 2 bases, with 15 bases remaining between them. The germline V gene has CDR1 SGHRS and CDR2 YFSETQ. This CDR3 has 17 amino acids. CDR3 sequence reads: CASSLAPGGMAYNEQFF. The CDR3 DNA sequence: TGCGCCAGCAGCTTGGCCCCAGGCGGGATGGCCTACAATGAGCAGTTCTTC.

The chain employs TRBV7-2 and TRBJ2-4; D call uncertain. CDR3 length equals 14 residues. Germline loops: CDR1 SGHTA, CDR2 FQGNSA. V was clipped by 5 bases and J by 8 bases, with 16 bases between them. CDR3 in DNA: TGTGCCAGCAGCCACCGCCCCTGGGTCGACATTCAGTACTTC. Translating it yields CASSHRPWVDIQYF.

This clonotype was observed a few times. CDR3: CATSRDRLNTEAFF. Written as DNA, the CDR3 is TGTGCCACCAGCAGGGACAGGTTGAACACTGAAGCTTTCTTT. J is TRBJ1-1 and V is TRBV15; the match to TRBD1 covers 7 bases. CDR3 length: 14 residues. The ends lost 3 bases at V and 0 bases at J; junction bases unmatched: 1. CDR1 is LNHNV and CDR2 is YYDKDF in the germline V gene (reference sequence).

The genes are TRBV12-3 or TRBV12-4 and TRBJ1-1, with a weak D call TRBD1 (6 bases). This CDR3 spans 16 amino acids. V was pared by 1 base and J by 3 bases, with 15 bases between. CDR3: CASSLEEGVEDTEAFF. In DNA form, the CDR3 reads TGTGCCAGCAGTTTAGAAGAGGGGGTCGAGGACACTGAAGCTTTCTTT.